This T cell receptor beta chain was obtained from a study of cytomegalovirus exposure and HLA in healthy donors. Repertoires were generated with immunoSEQ multiplex PCR, while TCRdb's copy carries only in-frame clones and drops some. The sample includes tens of thousands of clones, 90% to 97% of them seen just once. This clone was found once. The antigen is not known. Overall study results and limits: Associated with cytomegalovirus, according to the listing, were fewer than 200 TCR beta chains.

V trimming: 0 bases; J trimming: 3 bases; junction bases outside the gene matches: 7. CDR1 SGHDT and CDR2 YYEEEE come from the germline V gene. The length of the CDR3 is 16 residues. The approximately 120-subject validation cohort, separate from the 666-subject first cohort, included the donors. The chain couples TRBV5-6 to TRBJ2-7; TRBD1 matches 9 bases. Sequencing used PBMCs. This TCR derives from a woman younger than 30 in good health and CMV-seronegative. Here the CDR3 DNA reads TGTGCCAGCAGCTTGGCGGGACAGGGAACGGACTACGAGCAGTACTTC. Residues: CASSLAGQGTDYEQYF. The whole variable domain, filled in from reference TRBV5-6 and TRBJ2-7, reads DAGVTQSPTHLIKTRGQQVTLRCSPKSGHDTVSWYQQALGQGPQFIFQYYEEEERQRGNFPDRFSGHQFPNYSSELNVNALLLGDSALYLCASSLAGQGTDYEQYFGPGTRLTVT.